The 30 T cell receptor beta chains below were found in one sample sequenced in a study of PD-L1 blockade in urothelial cancer. Produced via immunoSEQ multiplex PCR; TCRdb's table is partial and in-frame only. The sample holds 45,000 to 60,000 clones, over 75% seen once. The sequenced sample was PBMCs, obtained around atezolizumab (anti-PD-L1) treatment. These receptors were obtained from a man aged 40-50 years with urothelial cancer.

In regard to this clone: The same CDR3 can be traced to other DNA sequences in this sample. This chain uses TRBV28 with TRBJ2-7; D ambiguous. The CDR3 is 12 residues long. CDR1 and CDR2 from the germline V gene are MDHEN and SYDVKM. V lost 7 bases, J lost 3 bases, and 10 bases lay in between. The CDR3 DNA is TGTGCCAGCACCTCCGGAGACTACGAGCAGTACTTC. This codes for CASTSGDYEQYF.

J is TRBJ1-1 and V is TRBV28, with 10 bases aligning to TRBD1. The CDR3 is made up of 14 amino acids. Germline V gives CDR1 MDHEN, CDR2 SYDVKM. The junction had 9 bases not matched to a gene; V was cut back by 11 bases and J by 3 bases. This CDR3 reads CAGGQGIGDTEAFF. The DNA of the CDR3 is TGTGCCGGGGGACAGGGGATTGGGGACACTGAAGCTTTCTTT.

The CDR3 loop reads CASSKNFDQRWGAYEQYF. CDR3 DNA sequence: TGTGCCAGCAGCAAAAATTTCGACCAGCGGTGGGGAGCCTACGAGCAGTACTTC. The chain couples TRBV21-1 to TRBJ2-7; TRBD2 was called by the table and not checked on the DNA. TRBV21-1 constitutes a pseudogene. The CDR3 runs 18 residues.

This rearrangement joins TRBV30 to TRBJ2-7; TRBD2 matches 8 bases. Unmatched junction bases numbered 13, after V lost 6 bases and J lost 6 bases. The germline V gene encodes CDR1 GTSNPN and CDR2 SVGIG (reference sequence). CDR3 length: 14 amino acids. The CDR3 bases are TGTGCCTGTTACCACGGGAGGGGAGGGTTCGAGCAGTACTTC. Its protein product is CACYHGRGGFEQYF.

V gene TRBV6-1 combines with J gene TRBJ1-1; 8 bases map to TRBD1. J gave up 4 bases and V 6 bases, and 7 bases lay outside the gene matches. This CDR3 has 14 residues. The germline gives CDR1 MNHNS, CDR2 SASEGT. The CDR3 reads CASSLQGGGTEAFF. The CDR3 nucleotides read TGTGCCAGCAGCCTACAGGGGGGCGGCACTGAAGCTTTCTTT.

The CDR3 sequence is CASSRPREGQEQYF. Written as DNA, the CDR3 is TGTGCCAGCAGTCGACCGCGGGAGGGCCAGGAGCAGTACTTC. The J gene is TRBJ2-7, the V gene TRBV6-5, with TRBD2 identical over 9 bases. The germline V gene encodes CDR1 MNHEY and CDR2 SVGAGI. This CDR3 is 14 amino acids long. Trimming took 5 bases from V and 7 from J; bases not matched to a gene: 9.

The chain couples TRBV10-1 to TRBJ2-7; 9 positions match TRBD1. The CDR3 runs to 14 residues. Germline V CDR1 and CDR2: WNHNN, SYGVQD (reference sequence). The ends lost 5 bases at V and 3 bases at J; junction bases unmatched: 5. CDR3 sequence: CASSLDRGNYEQYF. CDR3 nucleotide sequence: TGCGCCAGCAGTCTCGACAGGGGGAACTACGAGCAGTACTTC.

The chain recombines TRBV27 with TRBJ2-1, with TRBD2 identical over 8 bases. In germline, CDR1 is MNHEY, CDR2 SMNVEV (reference sequence). The V and J ends lost 3 bases and 6 bases, in that order; junction bases with no gene match: 7. The CDR3 totals 15 residues. CDR3 residues: CASSFPREGGNEQFF. The CDR3 DNA sequence: TGTGCCAGCAGTTTTCCCCGGGAGGGGGGCAATGAGCAGTTCTTC.

The rearrangement links TRBV28 to TRBJ2-5; tentatively, D is TRBD2 (5 bases). V lost 5 bases, J lost 4 bases, and 17 bases lay in between. The CDR3 is made up of 15 amino acids. Germline values: CDR1 MDHEN, CDR2 SYDVKM. The CDR3 DNA reads as TGTGCCAGCAGTCCGACCGGGGAGCTTCCAGAGACCCAGTACTTC. As protein: CASSPTGELPETQYF.

The chain recombines TRBV11-3 with TRBJ2-2; D not resolved. The CDR3 consists of 13 residues. Germline V gene sequence: CDR1 SGHNT, CDR2 YENEEA. Trimming took off 3 bases at V and 1 base at J, with 3 bases between the two ends. The CDR3 region is CASSFRNTGELFF. Written as DNA, the CDR3 is TGTGCCAGCAGCTTTAGGAACACCGGGGAGCTGTTTTTT.

The rearrangement links TRBV10-3 to TRBJ2-5, with 7 nucleotides matching TRBD2. CDR1 is ENHRY and CDR2 is SYGVKD in the germline V gene. The CDR3 extends over 16 amino acids. Trimming took 5 bases from V and 2 from J; bases not matched to a gene: 11. The CDR3 region is CAISLSGPGLQETQYF. DNA of the CDR3: TGTGCCATCAGTCTTAGCGGGCCAGGGTTGCAAGAGACCCAGTACTTC.

The chain is built from TRBV7-2 and TRBJ2-4, with 7 bases that match TRBD1. V dropped 5 bases and J dropped 0; count of bases not matched to a gene: 7. The CDR3 covers 16 residues. Looked up from germline, CDR1 is SGHTA and CDR2 is FQGNSA. CDR3 sequence (DNA): TGTGCCAGCAGCCCGCACAGGGGCCTAGCCAAAAACATTCAGTACTTC. Translating gives CASSPHRGLAKNIQYF.

In its sample, this clone is medium-sized. The chain recombines TRBV4-1 with TRBJ2-3, with D possibly TRBD1 on 5 matching bases. V lost 3 bases and J 0 bases, leaving 10 bases between the germline ends. This CDR3 region has 15 residues. In germline, CDR1 is MGHRA, CDR2 YSYEKL. The CDR3 sequence: CASSQGRGSTDTQYF. The CDR3 DNA is TGCGCCAGCAGCCAGGGAAGGGGAAGCACAGATACGCAGTATTTT.

Only a few counts were recorded for this clone. The chain employs TRBV7-2 and TRBJ2-2; 7 bases map to TRBD2. With 4 bases clipped from V and 5 bases from J, the junction kept 7 bases outside the gene matches. The CDR3 has 15 residues. Per the germline V gene, CDR1 is SGHTA and CDR2 is FQGNSA. This CDR3 is CASSSTPLATGELFF. The DNA of the CDR3 is TGTGCCAGCAGCTCGACCCCACTAGCGACCGGGGAGCTGTTTTTT. The full variable domain, its missing parts supplied by reference TRBV7-2 and TRBJ2-2, is GAGVSQSPSNKVTEKGKDVELRCDPISGHTALYWYRQSLGQGLEFLIYFQGNSAPDKSGLPSDRFSAERTGGSVSTLTIQRTQQEDSAVYLCASSSTPLATGELFFGEGSRLTVL.

The chain links TRBV9 to TRBJ2-3; 12 bases match TRBD2. The length of the CDR3 is 16 residues. Per the germline V gene, CDR1 is SGDLS and CDR2 is YYNGEE. V was pared by 0 bases and J by 4 bases, with 3 bases of the junction left unmatched. CDR3 DNA: TGTGCCAGCAGCGTAGGGACTAGCGGGACCGCAGATACGCAGTATTTT. This sequence encodes CASSVGTSGTADTQYF.

V is TRBV5-5 and J is TRBJ1-5; 8 bases agree with TRBD1. After removal of 3 bases from V and 0 bases from J, the junction contained 8 bases not matched to a gene. The CDR3 length is 17 residues. Germline values: CDR1 SGHKS, CDR2 YYEKEE (reference sequence). Here the CDR3 reads CASSSGTGGNSNQPQHF. CDR3 sequence (DNA): TGTGCCAGCAGCTCAGGGACAGGCGGCAATAGCAATCAGCCCCAGCATTTT.

The gene calls are TRBV4-1 and TRBJ2-7, with 14 nucleotides matching TRBD2. Germline V gene sequence: CDR1 MGHRA, CDR2 YSYEKL. V lost 4 bases, J lost 2 bases, and 13 bases stayed unmatched. This CDR3 is 19 amino acids long. The CDR3 spells CASSRLGPGLAGEAYEQYF. CDR3 nucleotide sequence: TGCGCCAGCAGCCGCCTGGGACCGGGACTAGCGGGAGAGGCCTACGAGCAGTACTTC.

This sequence joins TRBV19 and TRBJ1-3; tentative D call: TRBD1 (5 bases). CDR1 and CDR2 (germline): LNHDA, SQIVND (reference sequence). Trimming shortened V by 7 bases and J by 2 bases, and 12 bases separated the two germline ends. The length of the CDR3 is 14 residues. CDR3 loop: CASNPRATGNTIYF. The CDR3 nucleotides read TGTGCCAGTAACCCCAGGGCGACTGGAAACACCATATATTTT.

This rearrangement joins TRBV7-2 to TRBJ2-7; 7 nucleotides align to TRBD1. This CDR3 has 16 amino acids. Germline V CDR1 and CDR2: SGHTA, FQGNSA. V was clipped by 2 bases and J by 3 bases; unmatched bases: 10. CDR3 sequence reads: CASSLRSIGGDYEQYF. DNA for the CDR3: TGTGCCAGCAGCTTACGCTCCATAGGGGGCGACTACGAGCAGTACTTC.

The V gene is TRBV19, the J gene TRBJ2-2; 10 nucleotides agree with TRBD2. The V segment lost 3 bases and the J segment 4 bases; nucleotides outside the gene matches: 2. Germline V gives CDR1 LNHDA, CDR2 SQIVND (reference sequence). The CDR3 is 15 amino acids. Here the CDR3 DNA reads TGTGCCAGTAGTATGGCTAGCGGGAGCACCGGGGAGCTGTTTTTT. Its translation: CASSMASGSTGELFF. Full variable domain (remainder filled in from reference TRBV19 and TRBJ2-2): DGGITQSPKYLFRKEGQNVTLSCEQNLNHDAMYWYRQDPGQGLRLIYYSQIVNDFQKGDIAEGYSVSREKKESFPLTVTSAQKNPTAFYLCASSMASGSTGELFFGEGSRLTVL.

The gene calls are TRBV10-1 and TRBJ2-3; TRBD2 aligns across 7 bases. V dropped 1 base and J dropped 0; count of bases not matched to a gene: 4. The CDR3 runs 16 residues. The germline V gene encodes CDR1 WNHNN and CDR2 SYGVQD (reference sequence). The CDR3 DNA sequence: TGCGCCAGCAGTGAGTGGAGCGGGACTAGCACAGATACGCAGTATTTT. This sequence encodes CASSEWSGTSTDTQYF.

This sequence joins TRBV6-6 and TRBJ2-7; D perhaps matches TRBD1 (6 bases). The germline V and J ends were trimmed by 6 bases and 7 bases, with 13 bases remaining between them. CDR3 size: 12 residues. Per the germline V gene, CDR1 is MNHNY and CDR2 is SVGAGI (reference sequence). CDR3 bases: TGTGCCAGCAGCCGAGTTCAGGGGGAGCAGTACTTC. This encodes CASSRVQGEQYF.

The J gene is TRBJ2-1, the V gene TRBV5-1; 8 bases line up with TRBD2. Unmatched junction bases numbered 11, after V lost 4 bases and J lost 8 bases. Germline V gene lookup returns CDR1 SGHRS and CDR2 YFSETQ. The CDR3 runs to 15 residues. This CDR3 reads CASSLSGSRVDEQFF. The CDR3 DNA sequence: TGCGCCAGCAGCCTCAGCGGGAGTAGAGTGGATGAGCAGTTCTTC.

The chain couples TRBV19 to TRBJ2-3; D perhaps matches TRBD2 (6 bases). Trimming left V 5 bases short and J 5 bases short, with 17 bases between. Germline CDR1 is LNHDA and CDR2 is SQIVND (reference sequence). The CDR3 contains 15 residues. CDR3: CASSSGGTQRDTQYF. CDR3 DNA sequence: TGTGCCAGTAGTTCCGGAGGGACTCAAAGAGATACGCAGTATTTT. The full variable domain, its missing parts supplied by reference TRBV19 and TRBJ2-3, is DGGITQSPKYLFRKEGQNVTLSCEQNLNHDAMYWYRQDPGQGLRLIYYSQIVNDFQKGDIAEGYSVSREKKESFPLTVTSAQKNPTAFYLCASSSGGTQRDTQYFGPGTRLTVL.

The chain recombines TRBV19 with TRBJ1-1; tentatively, D is TRBD1 (5 bases). Germline V gene sequence: CDR1 LNHDA, CDR2 SQIVND (reference sequence). The ends were cut back, 6 bases at V and 1 base at J, with 15 bases in the middle. This CDR3 comprises 15 residues. For the CDR3, the DNA is TGTGCCAGTAGAAGGGGCTCCGGGGGGAACACTGAAGCTTTCTTT. It is translated as CASRRGSGGNTEAFF.

This chain connects TRBV19 to TRBJ1-5; D not resolved. Germline V gene lookup returns CDR1 LNHDA and CDR2 SQIVND (reference sequence). V lost 3 bases to trimming and J lost 6 bases, with 18 bases between them. This CDR3 has 16 amino acids. The CDR3 nucleotides read TGTGCCAGTAGTATTAAAGGCATATTGGGAGGTCAGCCCCAGCATTTT. This codes for CASSIKGILGGQPQHF.

DNA of the CDR3: TGTGCCAGCAGCGCCGGGACTCCTCTCAATGAAAAACTGTTTTTT. Encoded protein: CASSAGTPLNEKLFF. V and J are TRBV9 and TRBJ1-4, with TRBD1 as a possible D gene (5 bases). This CDR3 is built from 15 residues. Germline V gives CDR1 SGDLS, CDR2 YYNGEE. The V gene lost 3 bases and the J gene lost 5 bases, with 14 bases spanning the gap.

V gene TRBV6-6 combines with J gene TRBJ1-1; D remains ambiguous. The V end lost 1 base, the J end lost 5 bases, and 8 bases lay between the germline ends. CDR3 length: 13 amino acids. The germline gives CDR1 MNHNY, CDR2 SVGAGI (reference sequence). The CDR3 region is CASSYFEETEAFF. The CDR3 DNA reads as TGTGCCAGCAGTTACTTCGAGGAAACTGAAGCTTTCTTT.

This sequence joins TRBV2 and TRBJ2-5; weak D call: TRBD2 (6 bases). The CDR3 is made up of 13 amino acids. From germline, CDR1 is SNHLY and CDR2 FYNNEI. Trimming stripped 6 bases from V and 6 bases from J, with 14 bases between. CDR3 residues: CASSGGAGQTQYF. The CDR3 DNA reads as TGTGCCAGCAGCGGGGGTGCCGGACAGACCCAGTACTTC.

The chain couples TRBV5-1 to TRBJ2-2; 12 bases agree with TRBD2. From germline, CDR1 is SGHRS and CDR2 YFSETQ. Trimming at V came to 4 bases and at J to 5 bases, leaving 6 bases not matched to a gene. This CDR3 has 16 amino acids. CDR3 DNA: TGCGCCAGCAGCACCGGACTAGCGGGAAGGACCGGGGAGCTGTTTTTT. Translating it yields CASSTGLAGRTGELFF. Variable domain in full (rest from reference TRBV5-1 and TRBJ2-2): KAGVTQTPRYLIKTRGQQVTLSCSPISGHRSVSWYQQTPGQGLQFLFEYFSETQRNKGNFPGRFSGRQFSNSRSEMNVSTLELGDSALYLCASSTGLAGRTGELFFGEGSRLTVL.